Shown below are 27 T cell receptor beta chains from a single sample sequenced in a study of beta chain features in type 1 diabetes. Isolated RNA was reverse transcribed in full, so expressed TCRB transcripts were sequenced. Using immunoSEQ multiplex PCR, the repertoire was profiled, and TCRdb retains in-frame clones only, with some absent. The profile covers about 930,000 clones, with 15% to 20% appearing a single time and 0.02% to 0.025% taken by the ten largest. Sequenced: naive CD4+ T cells from blood. These receptors all stem from a woman aged 18-29 years in good health.

The chain combines TRBV11-2 with TRBJ2-2, with D perhaps TRBD1 or TRBD2 (5 bases each). The CDR3 is 11 residues long. Germline V gives CDR1 SGHAT, CDR2 FQNNGV. The V end lost 3 bases, the J end lost 16 bases, and 12 bases lay between the germline ends. In DNA form, the CDR3 reads TGTGCCAGCAGCTTCTGGGACGAGACGTTTTTT. Residues: CASSFWDETFF.

This sequence joins TRBV27 and TRBJ2-2, with a weak D call TRBD1 (6 bases). Between the trimmed V and J ends, which lost 6 bases and 0 bases, there was a span of 11 bases. This CDR3 is built from 15 residues. Germline V gene sequence: CDR1 MNHEY, CDR2 SMNVEV (reference sequence). CDR3 amino acids: CASRRGGSNTGELFF. The CDR3 bases are TGTGCCAGCAGGCGAGGGGGATCGAACACCGGGGAGCTGTTTTTT.

Concerning this clone: This sample also contains other DNA sequences that code for the same CDR3. This rearrangement joins TRBV9 to TRBJ2-3; 10 bases line up with TRBD2. Germline trimming cut 0 bases from V and 0 bases from J; bases unmatched to any gene: 1. Germline CDR1 is SGDLS and CDR2 is YYNGEE. There are 16 residues in the CDR3. CDR3 sequence reads: CASSVGTSGSTDTQYF. CDR3 nucleotides: TGTGCCAGCAGCGTAGGGACTAGCGGAAGCACAGATACGCAGTATTTT.

J is TRBJ2-7 and V is TRBV27; D may be TRBD2 (6 bases). This CDR3 spans 14 amino acids. The germline V and J ends were trimmed by 2 bases and 7 bases, with 15 bases remaining between them. CDR1 and CDR2 from the germline V gene are MNHEY and SMNVEV (reference sequence). The CDR3 DNA follows: TGTGCCAGCAGTTTAACGCGGGACTTCGGGGAGCAGTACTTC. It encodes CASSLTRDFGEQYF.

V and J are TRBV2 and TRBJ2-7; 7 bases are a match to TRBD2. The CDR3 totals 14 residues. Germline CDR1 is SNHLY and CDR2 is FYNNEI. Losses at the gene ends were 7 bases for V and 2 bases for J; bases not matched to a gene: 8. The CDR3 DNA follows: TGTGCCAGCACTACGGGAGGTCTAGCCTACGAGCAGTACTTC. Protein: CASTTGGLAYEQYF.

The chain employs TRBV15 and TRBJ2-5, with 8 bases that match TRBD2. The J segment lost 10 bases and the V segment lost 3 bases, leaving 13 bases of the junction unmatched. Germline V gene lookup returns CDR1 LNHNV and CDR2 YYDKDF (reference sequence). The CDR3 is made up of 15 amino acids. The chain's CDR3 is CATSSLAAGARDQYF. The CDR3, as DNA: TGTGCCACCAGCAGTCTTGCAGCGGGGGCCCGGGACCAGTACTTC.

The rearrangement links TRBV11-3 to TRBJ2-4, with D perhaps matching TRBD1 (6 bases). Germline-derived CDR1 and CDR2 are SGHNT and YENEEA. The CDR3 is 15 amino acids. V shed 4 bases and J shed 7 bases, with 17 bases lying between them. CDR3 sequence reads: CASSSNRGRGNIQYF. For the CDR3, the DNA is TGTGCCAGCAGCTCCAATAGGGGGAGAGGTAACATTCAGTACTTC.

In DNA, the CDR3 is TGTGCCAGCAGCAGGCCCCAGGGGGGGTTCTACAATGAGCAGTTCTTC. Translation gives CASSRPQGGFYNEQFF. The chain couples TRBV6-6 to TRBJ2-1, with D possibly called TRBD1 or TRBD2 (7 bases each). Trimming shortened V by 6 bases and J by 3 bases, and 18 bases separated the two germline ends. The CDR3 spans 16 residues. Germline-derived CDR1 and CDR2 are MNHNY and SVGAGI (reference sequence).

The V call is TRBV4-1, the J call TRBJ2-5; TRBD2 matches at 7 bases. Germline values: CDR1 MGHRA, CDR2 YSYEKL. V dropped 1 base and J dropped 2; count of bases not matched to a gene: 4. The CDR3 extends over 15 amino acids. The CDR3 spells CASSQGLAVQETQYF. Written as DNA, the CDR3 is TGCGCCAGCAGCCAAGGACTAGCAGTTCAAGAGACCCAGTACTTC.

This clone has just a few counts. The chain has TRBV6-5 and TRBJ1-4; D remains ambiguous. V gave up 2 bases and J gave up 8 bases, with 18 bases separating them. Looked up from germline, CDR1 is MNHEY and CDR2 is SVGAGI. The CDR3 covers 16 residues. The CDR3 sequence is CASSYGHRGRDEKLFF. The CDR3 DNA reads TGTGCCAGCAGTTACGGTCATCGAGGTCGTGACGAAAAACTGTTTTTT.

The chain has TRBV6-7 and TRBJ2-2; TRBD2 matches 10 bases. TRBV6-7 is an ORF; its function is uncertain. With 2 bases clipped from V and 5 bases from J, the junction kept 8 bases outside the gene matches. The length of the CDR3 is 17 residues. The CDR3 spells CASSYPSGRAGTGELFF. CDR3 DNA: TGTGCCAGCAGTTACCCGAGCGGGAGGGCCGGAACCGGGGAGCTGTTTTTT.

The table lists this clone with a few counts. The V gene is TRBV4-3, the J gene TRBJ2-3; D is unresolved. V was trimmed by 1 base and J by 8 bases, leaving 13 bases between them. CDR1 and CDR2 (germline): LGHNA, YSLEER. CDR3 length: 14 amino acids. The CDR3 protein is CASSQGALSFTQYF. The CDR3 DNA reads TGCGCCAGCAGCCAAGGAGCGCTGTCATTTACGCAGTATTTT.

The CDR3 loop is CASSKRLAGEAETQYF. For the CDR3, the DNA is TGCGCCAGCAGCAAAAGACTAGCGGGAGAAGCAGAGACCCAGTACTTC. The J gene is TRBJ2-5, the V gene TRBV5-1; 12 bases agree with TRBD2. This CDR3 is built from 16 residues. Looked up from germline, CDR1 is SGHRS and CDR2 is YFSETQ. The V segment lost 4 bases and the J segment 4 bases; nucleotides outside the gene matches: 8.

The V gene is TRBV6-1, the J gene TRBJ1-5; D is unclear. Germline V gene lookup returns CDR1 MNHNS and CDR2 SASEGT. The CDR3 is 13 residues long. V shed 6 bases and J shed 7 bases, with 13 bases lying between them. The CDR3 nucleotides read TGTGCCAGCAGCGCTGCTGGGATGCAGCCCCAGCATTTT. This encodes CASSAAGMQPQHF.

This clone was seen only a few times. The V gene is TRBV7-8, the J gene TRBJ2-2, with 10 nucleotides matching TRBD2. This CDR3 region has 17 residues. Germline V gene lookup returns CDR1 SGHVS and CDR2 FQNEAQ. J lost 1 base, V lost 3 bases, and 5 bases had no gene match. The CDR3 region is CASSFRGLAQNTGELFF. DNA for the CDR3: TGTGCCAGCAGCTTCCGGGGACTAGCGCAGAACACCGGGGAGCTGTTTTTT.

The chain combines TRBV9 with TRBJ2-1, with 11 nucleotides matching TRBD2. Germline values: CDR1 SGDLS, CDR2 YYNGEE. After removal of 3 bases from V and 4 bases from J, the junction contained 6 bases not matched to a gene. CDR3 length: 16 residues. The DNA of the CDR3 is TGTGCCAGCAGCGCTGGGACTAGCGGAGATTACAATGAGCAGTTCTTC. Encoded protein: CASSAGTSGDYNEQFF. Full variable domain (rest looked up from reference TRBV9 and TRBJ2-1): DSGVTQTPKHLITATGQRVTLRCSPRSGDLSVYWYQQSLDQGLQFLIQYYNGEERAKGNILERFSAQQFPDLHSELNLSSLELGDSALYFCASSAGTSGDYNEQFFGPGTRLTVL.

V gene TRBV18 combines with J gene TRBJ2-3; 15 positions match TRBD2. The CDR3 sequence is 18 residues long. Germline loops: CDR1 KGHSH, CDR2 LQKENI. V lost 0 bases to trimming and J lost 7 bases; unmatched junction nucleotides: 8. The CDR3 DNA reads TGTGCCAGCTCACCACCGGTCGGGACTAGCGGGAGGACTAATACGCAGTATTTT. Its protein product is CASSPPVGTSGRTNTQYF.

The rearrangement uses TRBV11-2 and TRBJ1-2; D gene uncertain. The CDR3 runs to 15 residues. V was clipped by 0 bases and J by 0 bases, with 8 bases between them. Germline V gene lookup returns CDR1 SGHAT and CDR2 FQNNGV. The CDR3 reads CASSLERTTNYGYTF. The CDR3 DNA follows: TGTGCCAGCAGCTTAGAAAGAACCACTAACTATGGCTACACCTTC.

There are a few counts of this clone. The chain uses TRBV7-3 and TRBJ2-2, with 12 positions matching TRBD2. This CDR3 is built from 18 residues. Germline CDR1 SGHTA, CDR2 FQGTGA. V shed 2 bases and J 6 bases; nucleotides not matched to a gene: 10. This CDR3 is CASSLRPGLAGRAGELFF. DNA of the CDR3: TGTGCCAGCAGCTTACGCCCGGGACTAGCGGGTCGGGCCGGGGAGCTGTTTTTT.

This clone was observed a few times. The V and J genes are TRBV27 and TRBJ2-5; 7 bases map to TRBD2. The V gene end was trimmed by 5 bases and the J gene end by 7 bases; junction bases not matched to a gene: 13. The V gene's germline CDR1 is MNHEY and CDR2 SMNVEV (reference sequence). The CDR3 length is 15 residues. CDR3 DNA: TGTGCCAGCAGTAACCACCGGGACTACCAACGGACCCAGTACTTC. Its translation is CASSNHRDYQRTQYF.

This clone showed up just a few times. The chain is built from TRBV29-1 and TRBJ2-1, with D tentatively TRBD2 (5 bases). V shed 8 bases and J shed 0 bases, with 11 bases lying between them. Germline V gene sequence: CDR1 SQVTM, CDR2 ANQGSEA. There are 13 residues in the CDR3. This CDR3 reads CSLGGSSYNEQFF. The CDR3 DNA follows: TGCAGCCTAGGAGGAAGCTCCTACAATGAGCAGTTCTTC.

The J gene is TRBJ2-7, the V gene TRBV13; possible D gene TRBD2, 6 bases. The CDR3 is made up of 16 amino acids. The germline V and J ends were trimmed by 1 base and 2 bases, with 15 bases remaining between them. CDR1 PRHDT and CDR2 FYEKMQ come from the germline V gene (reference sequence). The CDR3 DNA sequence: TGTGCCAGCAGCTTAGAGGGGAGGAGGGGCCCCTACGAGCAGTACTTC. It translates to CASSLEGRRGPYEQYF. The complete variable domain, with remaining parts taken from reference TRBV13 and TRBJ2-7, reads AAGVIQSPRHLIKEKRETATLKCYPIPRHDTVYWYQQGPGQDPQFLISFYEKMQSDKGSIPDRFSAQQFSDYHSELNMSSLELGDSALYFCASSLEGRRGPYEQYFGPGTRLTVT.

The chain recombines TRBV18 with TRBJ1-2; D gene unclear. Trimming took 3 bases from V and 2 from J, leaving 7 bases between them. The germline CDR1 and CDR2 sequences are KGHSH and LQKENI. The CDR3 extends over 13 amino acids. The chain's CDR3 is CASSPGLNYGYTF. The CDR3 DNA sequence: TGTGCCAGCTCACCGGGATTGAACTATGGCTACACCTTC. Based on the CDR3 plus reference TRBV18 and TRBJ1-2, the full variable domain is NAGVMQNPRHLVRRRGQEARLRCSPMKGHSHVYWYRQLPEEGLKFMVYLQKENIIDESGMPKERFSAEFPKEGPSILRIQQVVRGDSAAYFCASSPGLNYGYTFGSGTRLTVV.

V is TRBV29-1 and J is TRBJ2-5, with a weak D call TRBD1 (6 bases). Trimming cost V 4 bases and J 6 bases, with 12 bases left between them. This CDR3 spans 12 amino acids. The germline CDR1 and CDR2 sequences are SQVTM and ANQGSEA. The CDR3 sequence is CSVGQVLKTQYF. The CDR3 DNA reads TGCAGCGTTGGACAGGTATTGAAGACCCAGTACTTC.

Comment on this clone: Within the sample, other DNA sequences also encode this same CDR3. This chain uses TRBV29-1 with TRBJ2-5, with D perhaps being TRBD1 or TRBD2 (6 bases each). The V end was cut by 3 bases, the J end by 4 bases, with 9 bases between. The CDR3 totals 12 residues. The germline gives CDR1 SQVTM, CDR2 ANQGSEA. The CDR3 spells CSVDRGGETQYF. In DNA, the CDR3 is TGCAGCGTTGACAGGGGAGGAGAGACCCAGTACTTC.

V gene TRBV29-1 combines with J gene TRBJ2-2, with 8 bases fitting TRBD2. This CDR3 contains 17 residues. After removal of 1 base from V and 1 base from J, the junction contained 8 bases not matched to a gene. Germline-derived CDR1 and CDR2 are SQVTM and ANQGSEA. Here the CDR3 reads CSVEAPRGGGNTGELFF. CDR3 coding DNA: TGCAGCGTTGAAGCGCCCCGGGGGGGTGGGAACACCGGGGAGCTGTTTTTT.

This clone was recorded a few times. V usage is TRBV2 and J usage is TRBJ1-1; D unclear. The CDR3 consists of 13 residues. Germline CDR1 reads SNHLY; CDR2 reads FYNNEI. V lost 4 bases to trimming and J lost 5 bases, with 11 bases between them. CDR3 residues: CASSVGRQTEAFF. For the CDR3, the DNA is TGTGCCAGCAGTGTCGGGCGGCAGACTGAAGCTTTCTTT.